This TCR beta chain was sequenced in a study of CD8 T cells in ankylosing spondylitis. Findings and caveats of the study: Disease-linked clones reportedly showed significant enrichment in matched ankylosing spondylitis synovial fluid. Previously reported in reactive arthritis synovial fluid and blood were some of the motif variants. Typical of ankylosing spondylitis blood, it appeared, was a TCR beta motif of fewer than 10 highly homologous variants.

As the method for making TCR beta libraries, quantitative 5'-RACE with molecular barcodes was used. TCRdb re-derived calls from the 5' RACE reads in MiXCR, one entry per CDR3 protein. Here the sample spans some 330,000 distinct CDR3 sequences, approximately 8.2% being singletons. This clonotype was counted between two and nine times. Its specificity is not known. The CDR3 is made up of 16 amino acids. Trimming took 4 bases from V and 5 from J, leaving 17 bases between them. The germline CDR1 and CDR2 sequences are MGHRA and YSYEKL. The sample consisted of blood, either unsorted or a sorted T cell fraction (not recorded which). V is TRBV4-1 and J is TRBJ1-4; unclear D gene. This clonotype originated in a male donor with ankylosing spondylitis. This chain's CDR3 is CASSRTLWATNEKLFF. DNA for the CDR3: TGCGCCAGCAGCCGTACGTTATGGGCGACCAATGAAAAACTGTTTTTT.